This record looks at one TCR beta chain sequence and its context. This clonotype was observed at least ten times. Its antigen has not been determined. Base qualities are not at hand, and no much larger clone is one base apart. Reads for this sample came from an Illumina HiSeq 1500. The public reads were reanalyzed by TCRdb: fastp trimming at Q25, MiXCR alignment, in-frame beta chains only. Rows with one shared CDR3 protein collapse into an entry with the most common genes and DNA. The sample data list 250,000 to 300,000 distinct CDR3 sequences, and roughly a quarter of these were observed just once. The ten largest clones capture 11% to 15% of the sample. The CDR3 numbers 13 residues from cysteine through phenylalanine. CDR3 DNA only is kept here, 39 bases in frame from base 1. V sheds 7 bases and J sheds 2 bases, leaving 14 bases between their ends. As encoded in the germline V gene, CDR1 is SQVTM while CDR2 is ANQGSEA.

This record belongs to a study of T cell repertoires in cytomegalovirus infection (dated by TCRdb to between 2018 and 2021). With respect to the entire study: The HLA type of each donor mattered for the analysis, because public TCR beta signatures pointed to carriage of CMV infection along with the matching HLA type.

On the study overall, not on this receptor specifically: The ex vivo response was dominated by HLA-C-restricted CMV-specific TCR beta clonotypes, which also provided the single most frequent clonotype in two of eight donors. Cumulative frequency of public TCR beta family members discriminated carriers of CMV infection plus the relevant HLA type in this cohort and an independent approximately 400-donor cohort.

The clonotype was recovered from a human donor in good health (CMV status not recorded). Some clones in this sample may be carry-over from other donors' samples. Sequencing was carried out using PBMCs. The chain was built from TRBV29-1 and TRBJ1-1; a tentative D match to TRBD1 spans 5 bases. Here is the DNA: TGCAGCGCTGGGCGGGGGACTAACACTGAAGCTTTCTTT. Translation gives CSAGRGTNTEAFF.